Following are 3 T cell receptor beta chains from one sample sequenced in a study of blood T cell repertoires in COVID-19. Libraries were prepared by immunoSEQ multiplex PCR; TCRdb keeps only in-frame clonotypes and omits some of them. The sample yields roughly 75,000 clones, roughly 86% seen once. Sequenced sample: peripheral blood. These receptors were collected from a woman in her seventies with acute or convalescent COVID-19.

The chain has TRBV25-1 and TRBJ2-7; D is perhaps TRBD1 (6 bases). Trimming left V 4 bases short and J 2 bases short, with 12 bases between. Germline lookup yields CDR1 MGHDK and CDR2 SYGVNS. This CDR3 is built from 14 residues. The CDR3 reads CASSAPGQPYEQYF. The CDR3 DNA follows: TGTGCCAGCAGTGCTCCAGGACAGCCCTACGAGCAGTACTTC.

The gene calls are TRBV7-8 and TRBJ1-5; perhaps TRBD1 as D (5 bases). The V end was cut by 5 bases, the J end by 2 bases, with 16 bases between. Per the germline V gene, CDR1 is SGHVS and CDR2 is FQNEAQ. The CDR3 has 16 amino acids. CDR3 in DNA: TGTGCCAGCAGCCCCCCCCTAGGGGCAGGCAATCAGCCCCAGCATTTT. It encodes CASSPPLGAGNQPQHF.

This clone was seen only once. The genes are TRBV15 and TRBJ2-7, with a possible D match to TRBD2 (5 bases). Deletions cut 6 bases from V and 1 base from J, with 10 bases between. The CDR3 loop spans 13 amino acids. Germline V lookup: CDR1 LNHNV, CDR2 YYDKDF (reference sequence). The CDR3 reads CATRGSESYEQYF. The CDR3 DNA sequence: TGTGCCACCAGGGGGAGTGAGTCCTACGAGCAGTACTTC.